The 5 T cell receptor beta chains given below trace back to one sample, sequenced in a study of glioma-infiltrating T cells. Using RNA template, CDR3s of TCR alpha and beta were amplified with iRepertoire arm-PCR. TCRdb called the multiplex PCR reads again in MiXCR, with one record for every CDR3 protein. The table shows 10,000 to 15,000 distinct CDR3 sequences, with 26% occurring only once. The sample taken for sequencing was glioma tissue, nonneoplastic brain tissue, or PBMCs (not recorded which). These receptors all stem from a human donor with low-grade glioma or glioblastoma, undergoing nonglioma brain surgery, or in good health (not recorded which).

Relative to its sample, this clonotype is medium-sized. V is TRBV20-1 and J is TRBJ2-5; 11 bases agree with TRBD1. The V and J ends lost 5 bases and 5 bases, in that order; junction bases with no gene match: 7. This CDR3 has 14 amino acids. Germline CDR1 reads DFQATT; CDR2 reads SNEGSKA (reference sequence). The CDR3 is CSAPRTGGYETQYF. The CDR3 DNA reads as TGCAGTGCTCCAAGGACAGGGGGCTATGAGACCCAGTACTTC.

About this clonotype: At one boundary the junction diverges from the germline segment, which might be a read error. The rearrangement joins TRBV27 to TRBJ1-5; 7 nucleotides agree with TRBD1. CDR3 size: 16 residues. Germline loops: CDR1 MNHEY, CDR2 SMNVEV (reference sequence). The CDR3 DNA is TGTGCCAGCAGTCAGGATCGGACAGGTAGCAATCAGCCCCAGCGTTTT. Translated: CASSQDRTGSNQPQRF.

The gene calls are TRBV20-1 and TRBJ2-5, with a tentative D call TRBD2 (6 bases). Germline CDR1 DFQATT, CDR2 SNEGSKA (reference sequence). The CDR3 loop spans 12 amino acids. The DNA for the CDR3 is TGCAGCGTGGAGGAGGGAGAGACGGCCCAGTACTTC. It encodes CSVEEGETAQYF.

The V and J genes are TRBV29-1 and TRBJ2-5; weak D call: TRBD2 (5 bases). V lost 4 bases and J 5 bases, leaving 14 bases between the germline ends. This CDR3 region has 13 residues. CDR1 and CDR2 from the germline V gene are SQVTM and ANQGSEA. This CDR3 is CSVAPGVWETQYF. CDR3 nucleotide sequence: TGCAGCGTTGCCCCCGGGGTTTGGGAGACCCAGTACTTC.

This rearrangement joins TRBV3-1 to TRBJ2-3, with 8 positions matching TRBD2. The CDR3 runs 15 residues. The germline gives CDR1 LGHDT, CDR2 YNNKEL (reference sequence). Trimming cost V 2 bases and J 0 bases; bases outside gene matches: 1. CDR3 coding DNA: TGTGCCAGCAGCCAAAGCGGGAGAAGCACAGATACGCAGTATTTT. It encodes CASSQSGRSTDTQYF.